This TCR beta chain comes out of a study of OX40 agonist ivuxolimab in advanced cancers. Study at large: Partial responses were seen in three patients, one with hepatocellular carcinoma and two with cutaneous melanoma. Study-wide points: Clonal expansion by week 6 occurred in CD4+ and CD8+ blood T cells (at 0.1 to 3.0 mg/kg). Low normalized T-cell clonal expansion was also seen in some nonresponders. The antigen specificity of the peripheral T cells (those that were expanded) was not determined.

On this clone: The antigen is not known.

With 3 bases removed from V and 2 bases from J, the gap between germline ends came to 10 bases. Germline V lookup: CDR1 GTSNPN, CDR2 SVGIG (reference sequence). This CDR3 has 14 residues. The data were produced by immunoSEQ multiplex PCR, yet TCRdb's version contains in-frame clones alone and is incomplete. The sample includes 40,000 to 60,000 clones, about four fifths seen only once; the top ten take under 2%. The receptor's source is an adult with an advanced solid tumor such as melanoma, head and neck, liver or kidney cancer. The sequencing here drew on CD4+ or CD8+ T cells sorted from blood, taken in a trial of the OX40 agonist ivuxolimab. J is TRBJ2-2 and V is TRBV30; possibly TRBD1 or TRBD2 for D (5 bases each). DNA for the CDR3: TGTGCCTGGAGGCCGGGGACCAACACCGGGGAGCTGTTTTTT. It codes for CAWRPGTNTGELFF.